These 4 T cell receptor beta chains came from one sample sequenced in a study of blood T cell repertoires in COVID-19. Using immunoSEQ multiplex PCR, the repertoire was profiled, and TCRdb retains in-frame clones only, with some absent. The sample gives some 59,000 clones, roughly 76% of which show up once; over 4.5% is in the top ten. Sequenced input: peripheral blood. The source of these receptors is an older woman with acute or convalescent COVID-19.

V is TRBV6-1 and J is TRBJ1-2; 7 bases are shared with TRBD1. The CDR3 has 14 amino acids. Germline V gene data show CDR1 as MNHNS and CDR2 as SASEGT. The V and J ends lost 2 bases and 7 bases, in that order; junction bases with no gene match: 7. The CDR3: CASSERGQGPGYTF. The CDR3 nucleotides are TGTGCCAGCAGTGAAAGGGGGCAGGGACCTGGCTACACCTTC.

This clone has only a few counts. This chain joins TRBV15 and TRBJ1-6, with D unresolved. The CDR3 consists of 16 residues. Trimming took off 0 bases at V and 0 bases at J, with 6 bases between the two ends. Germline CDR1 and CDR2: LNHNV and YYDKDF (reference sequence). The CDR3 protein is CATSRDVSSYNSPLHF. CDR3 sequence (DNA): TGTGCCACCAGCAGAGATGTGAGCTCCTATAATTCACCCCTCCACTTT.

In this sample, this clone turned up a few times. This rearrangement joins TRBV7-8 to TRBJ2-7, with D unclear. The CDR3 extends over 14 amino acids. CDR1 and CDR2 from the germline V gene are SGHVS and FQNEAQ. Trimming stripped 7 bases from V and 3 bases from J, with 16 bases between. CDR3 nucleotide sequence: TGTGCCAGCATAGATACCGTTCAAAGCTACGAGCAGTACTTC. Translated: CASIDTVQSYEQYF.

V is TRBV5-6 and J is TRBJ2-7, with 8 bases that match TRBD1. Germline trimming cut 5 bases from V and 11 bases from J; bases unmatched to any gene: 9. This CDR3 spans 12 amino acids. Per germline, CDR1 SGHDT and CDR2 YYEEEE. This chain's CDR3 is CASRKRTGKEYF. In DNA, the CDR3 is TGTGCCAGCAGGAAGAGGACAGGGAAGGAGTACTTC.